This TCR beta chain was identified during a study of persistence of HIV-infected CD4 T cells. Germline V gives CDR1 WNHNN, CDR2 SYGVQD (reference sequence). CDR3 length equals 14 residues. The V and J ends lost 6 bases and 5 bases, in that order; junction bases with no gene match: 9. This was the immunoSEQ version 4 assay in survey mode. TCRdb's copy holds only in-frame clones and misses some; the assay was immunoSEQ multiplex PCR. The sample carries 50,000 or so clones, around 72% recorded once. Stimulation used around 9.1 ug/mL lysate from CMV-infected fibroblasts. Memory cells lacking CD40L and CD69 with high CD45RO were sorted. Donors had CD4+ T cell counts above 400 cells/uL and were CMV-seropositive. Study-level results: Compared with CD3/CD28-stimulated cells, CMV- and Gag-responding cells showed lower TCRbeta richness. TCR oligoclonality correlated with proviral oligoclonality in the same sorted populations.

In the case of this clone: No antigen is known for it.

The chain couples TRBV10-1 to TRBJ1-2; 7 positions agree with TRBD1. Sequenced material: CD4+ T cells sorted from PBMCs after roughly 17-hour stimulation, taken from a patient who received antiretroviral therapy. The TCR sequence derives from an adult man with HIV who was CMV-seropositive. DNA for the CDR3: TGCGCCAGCAGCCAAGACAGGGTCGGGTATGGCTACACCTTC. Translated, it gives CASSQDRVGYGYTF.